The 18 T cell receptor beta chains below were found in one sample sequenced in a study of T-cell reconstitution after alpha-beta-depleted transplantation in children. Unique molecular identifiers were used to barcode this TCRbeta library. A single record per CDR3 protein comes from TCRdb applying MiXCR to the PCR reads. The sample holds some 550,000 distinct CDR3 sequences, around 18% seen once. The source was PBMCs from the stem cell graft donor, collected from the stem cell graft. The receptors derive from a human donor who donated a stem cell graft to a child with acute lymphoblastic leukemia.

There are a few counts of this clonotype. The chain combines TRBV29-1 with TRBJ2-1; 7 bases match TRBD2. V was pared by 6 bases and J by 8 bases, with 4 bases of the junction left unmatched. Germline V gene sequence: CDR1 SQVTM, CDR2 ANQGSEA. The CDR3 covers 11 residues. The CDR3 reads CSVVGGYEQFF. The CDR3 DNA reads as TGCAGCGTCGTGGGAGGGTATGAGCAGTTCTTC.

V is TRBV18 and J is TRBJ1-4; no firm D call. Germline CDR1 reads KGHSH; CDR2 reads LQKENI. This CDR3 comprises 17 residues. Trimming stripped 0 bases from V and 8 bases from J, with 19 bases between. This CDR3 reads CASSPPEVAGAEEKLFF. The CDR3 nucleotides are TGTGCCAGCTCACCACCCGAGGTAGCGGGAGCCGAAGAAAAACTGTTTTTT.

The gene calls are TRBV27 and TRBJ1-2, with TRBD1 as a possible D gene (6 bases). There are 14 residues in the CDR3. Trimming removed 5 bases from V and 8 bases from J, with 18 bases in between. From germline, CDR1 is MNHEY and CDR2 SMNVEV (reference sequence). The CDR3 sequence: CASSMWGPGGGYTF. CDR3 coding DNA: TGTGCCAGCAGTATGTGGGGGCCCGGGGGCGGCTACACCTTC.

The rearrangement joins TRBV25-1 to TRBJ2-7; D may be TRBD1 or TRBD2 (6 bases each). In germline, CDR1 is MGHDK, CDR2 SYGVNS. V lost 7 bases and J 5 bases, leaving 21 bases between the germline ends. This CDR3 is built from 15 residues. CDR3 residues: CASTDWGAGRDEQYF. CDR3 nucleotide sequence: TGTGCCAGCACTGATTGGGGGGCAGGGCGGGACGAGCAGTACTTC.

There are a few counts of this clonotype. The chain employs TRBV5-1 and TRBJ2-1; a weak D match, TRBD1 (5 bases). V was pared by 2 bases and J by 0 bases, with 12 bases between. Germline V CDR1 and CDR2: SGHRS, YFSETQ. CDR3 length: 16 residues. The CDR3 sequence: CASSFLGRPSYNEQFF. Here the CDR3 DNA reads TGCGCCAGCAGCTTCTTGGGGCGCCCCTCCTACAATGAGCAGTTCTTC.

The V call is TRBV7-3, the J call TRBJ2-1; D is tentatively TRBD1 or TRBD2 (5 bases each). The CDR3 sequence is 16 residues long. The V gene's germline CDR1 is SGHTA and CDR2 FQGTGA. Trimming left V 2 bases short and J 5 bases short, with 16 bases between. CDR3 nucleotide sequence: TGTGCCAGCAGCTTACTCCCGGGGCTCGGGAACAATGAGCAGTTCTTC. Protein: CASSLLPGLGNNEQFF.

There are a few counts of this clonotype. V gene TRBV18 combines with J gene TRBJ2-3; possibly TRBD2 for D (6 bases). CDR1 is KGHSH, CDR2 LQKENI, per germline. The CDR3 is made up of 17 amino acids. Between the trimmed V and J ends, which lost 2 bases and 8 bases, there was a span of 23 bases. The CDR3 DNA follows: TGTGCCAGCTCACCAGCTGGAGGGAGCTGGTTGCCAGCTACGCAGTATTTT. This encodes CASSPAGGSWLPATQYF.

J is TRBJ1-1 and V is TRBV7-8, with D possibly matching TRBD1 (6 bases). CDR1 and CDR2 from the germline V gene are SGHVS and FQNEAQ. V lost 5 bases to trimming and J lost 8 bases, with 15 bases between them. The CDR3 loop spans 13 amino acids. The CDR3 region is CASSRGGTSEAFF. For the CDR3, the DNA is TGTGCCAGCAGCCGGGGGGGGACATCCGAAGCTTTCTTT.

The chain joins TRBV5-6 to TRBJ1-6; D call uncertain. The V gene's germline CDR1 is SGHDT and CDR2 YYEEEE. This CDR3 contains 17 residues. The germline V and J ends were trimmed by 2 bases and 9 bases, with 21 bases remaining between them. The CDR3 bases are TGTGCCAGCAGCTTCCGATACCCGATACGGGAGCGTTCACCCCTCCACTTT. Its protein product is CASSFRYPIRERSPLHF. The whole variable domain, filled in from reference TRBV5-6 and TRBJ1-6, reads DAGVTQSPTHLIKTRGQQVTLRCSPKSGHDTVSWYQQALGQGPQFIFQYYEEEERQRGNFPDRFSGHQFPNYSSELNVNALLLGDSALYLCASSFRYPIRERSPLHFGNGTRLTVT.

In this sample, this clonotype turned up once. This rearrangement joins TRBV7-3 to TRBJ1-5; TRBD1 might be the D (5 bases). The germline gives CDR1 SGHTA, CDR2 FQGTGA. The CDR3 covers 16 residues. The V and J ends lost 6 bases and 0 bases respectively, with 15 bases between them. The CDR3 nucleotides read TGTGCCAGCAGTATCCAGGGCGGATATAGCAATCAGCCCCAGCATTTT. Amino acid sequence: CASSIQGGYSNQPQHF.

The V call is TRBV4-1, the J call TRBJ1-5; maybe TRBD1 (5 bases). CDR3 size: 16 residues. Trimming left V 1 base short and J 2 bases short, with 12 bases between. The germline V gene has CDR1 MGHRA and CDR2 YSYEKL. The CDR3 loop reads CASSQVGGNRNQPQHF. In DNA form, the CDR3 reads TGCGCCAGCAGCCAAGTGGGGGGTAATCGCAATCAGCCCCAGCATTTT.

The chain is built from TRBV24-1 and TRBJ1-1; no definite D call. The germline V gene has CDR1 KGHDR and CDR2 SFDVKD. The CDR3 contains 11 residues. V lost 7 bases, J lost 4 bases, and 6 bases lay in between. This CDR3 reads CATRVFTEAFF. For the CDR3, the DNA is TGTGCCACCAGAGTTTTCACTGAAGCTTTCTTT.

The CDR3 coding sequence is TGCAGTGCTGCGAACATTCATAGCAATCAGCCCCAGCATTTT. Encoded protein: CSAANIHSNQPQHF. This sequence joins TRBV20-1 and TRBJ1-5; D is undetermined. Germline values: CDR1 DFQATT, CDR2 SNEGSKA (reference sequence). The germline V and J ends were trimmed by 5 bases and 0 bases, with 11 bases remaining between them. The length of the CDR3 is 14 residues.

The chain links TRBV12-3 or TRBV12-4 to TRBJ2-7; 7 nucleotides match TRBD2. With 6 bases clipped from V and 2 bases from J, the junction kept 7 bases outside the gene matches. CDR3 length: 14 residues. CDR3 region: CASRLSGRAYEQYF. In DNA, the CDR3 is TGTGCCAGCAGGCTTAGTGGGAGGGCCTACGAGCAGTACTTC.

V usage is TRBV6-2 or TRBV6-3 and J usage is TRBJ2-1, with a tentative D call TRBD2 (5 bases). The CDR3 has 13 residues. Deletions cut 5 bases from V and 8 bases from J, with 13 bases between. Germline V gene lookup returns CDR1 MNHEY and CDR2 SVGEGT. The CDR3 is CASSREMGYEQFF. The CDR3 nucleotides read TGTGCCAGCAGTCGGGAAATGGGATATGAGCAGTTCTTC.

The V and J genes are TRBV12-3 or TRBV12-4 and TRBJ2-7; D is ambiguous. This CDR3 is built from 15 residues. V was trimmed by 4 bases and J by 2 bases, leaving 15 bases between them. Here the CDR3 DNA reads TGTGCCAGCAGTTCCCACGGCCAAGCGCCCTACGAGCAGTACTTC. This sequence encodes CASSSHGQAPYEQYF.

This clonotype was seen a handful of times. The chain couples TRBV12-3 or TRBV12-4 to TRBJ2-2; a possible D gene is TRBD2 (5 bases). Deletions cut 6 bases from V and 7 bases from J, with 24 bases between. The CDR3 extends over 17 amino acids. CDR3: CASRRPNPIATGGELFF. As DNA, the CDR3 is TGTGCCAGCAGACGACCCAATCCGATAGCGACGGGCGGGGAGCTGTTTTTT.

The chain links TRBV20-1 to TRBJ2-2, with a weak D call TRBD2 (6 bases). Germline CDR1 reads DFQATT; CDR2 reads SNEGSKA (reference sequence). The V and J ends lost 6 bases and 3 bases respectively, with 11 bases between them. The CDR3 length is 13 residues. The CDR3 sequence is CSAMSGYTGELFF. The CDR3 coding sequence is TGCAGTGCCATGAGCGGGTACACCGGGGAGCTGTTTTTT.